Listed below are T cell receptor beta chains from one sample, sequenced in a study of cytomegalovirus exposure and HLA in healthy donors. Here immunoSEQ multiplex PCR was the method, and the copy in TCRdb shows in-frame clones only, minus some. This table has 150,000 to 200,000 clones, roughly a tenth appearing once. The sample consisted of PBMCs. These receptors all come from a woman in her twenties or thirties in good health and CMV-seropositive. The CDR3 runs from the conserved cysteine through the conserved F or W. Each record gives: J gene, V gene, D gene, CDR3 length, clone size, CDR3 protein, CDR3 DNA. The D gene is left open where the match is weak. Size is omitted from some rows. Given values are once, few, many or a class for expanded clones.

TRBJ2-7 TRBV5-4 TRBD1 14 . CASSRDRVVSEQYF TGTGCCAGCAGCAGGGACAGGGTAGTTTCCGAGCAGTACTTC
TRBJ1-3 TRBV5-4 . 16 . CASSLGAQGTGNTIYF TGTGCCAGCAGCTTGGGTGCGCAGGGTACCGGAAACACCATATATTTT
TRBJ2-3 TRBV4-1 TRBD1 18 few CASSQPRYGTGPTDTQYF TGCGCCAGCAGCCAACCGAGATACGGGACAGGACCCACAGATACGCAGTATTTT
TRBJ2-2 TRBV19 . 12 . CASTSNTGELFF TGTGCCAGTACTAGTAACACCGGGGAGCTGTTTTTT
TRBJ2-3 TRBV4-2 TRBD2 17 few CASSPILAGGSTDTQYF TGTGCCAGCAGCCCAATCCTAGCGGGAGGGAGCACAGATACGCAGTATTTT
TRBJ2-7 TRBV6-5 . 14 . CASLTGRKPYEQYF TGTGCCAGTTTAACCGGGAGAAAGCCCTACGAGCAGTACTTC
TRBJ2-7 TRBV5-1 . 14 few CASSLVPGMGEQYF TGCGCCAGCAGCTTGGTACCAGGGATGGGGGAGCAGTACTTC
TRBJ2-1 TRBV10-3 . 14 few CATEPSTSYNEQFF TGTGCCACCGAGCCTAGCACGTCCTACAATGAGCAGTTCTTC
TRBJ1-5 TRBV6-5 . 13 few CASSVASNQPQHF TGTGCCAGCTCAGTAGCCAGCAATCAGCCCCAGCATTTT
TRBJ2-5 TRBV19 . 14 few CASSSGGPGETQYF TGTGCCAGTAGTTCCGGGGGGCCAGGAGAGACCCAGTACTTC
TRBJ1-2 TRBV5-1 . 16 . CASSSLETGNTYGYTF TGCGCCAGCAGCTCACTCGAAACGGGAAACACCTATGGCTACACCTTC
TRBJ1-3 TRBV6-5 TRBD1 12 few CASGVTGNTIYF TGTGCCAGCGGAGTGACAGGGAACACCATATATTTT
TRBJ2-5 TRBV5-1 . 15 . CASSLFQGGVETQYF TGCGCCAGCAGCTTGTTTCAGGGCGGCGTGGAGACCCAGTACTTC
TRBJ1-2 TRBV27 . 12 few CASISPGYGYTF TGTGCCAGCATTTCCCCAGGGTATGGCTACACCTTC
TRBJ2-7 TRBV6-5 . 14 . CASSYLKQGHEQYF TGTGCCAGCAGTTACCTAAAACAGGGCCACGAGCAGTACTTC
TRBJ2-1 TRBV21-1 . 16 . CASAQHRGRTYNEQFF TGTGCCAGCGCCCAGCATCGCGGGAGGACATACAATGAGCAGTTCTTC
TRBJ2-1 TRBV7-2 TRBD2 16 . CASSLGLAGGQYEQFF TGTGCCAGCAGCTTAGGACTAGCGGGAGGGCAATATGAGCAGTTCTTC